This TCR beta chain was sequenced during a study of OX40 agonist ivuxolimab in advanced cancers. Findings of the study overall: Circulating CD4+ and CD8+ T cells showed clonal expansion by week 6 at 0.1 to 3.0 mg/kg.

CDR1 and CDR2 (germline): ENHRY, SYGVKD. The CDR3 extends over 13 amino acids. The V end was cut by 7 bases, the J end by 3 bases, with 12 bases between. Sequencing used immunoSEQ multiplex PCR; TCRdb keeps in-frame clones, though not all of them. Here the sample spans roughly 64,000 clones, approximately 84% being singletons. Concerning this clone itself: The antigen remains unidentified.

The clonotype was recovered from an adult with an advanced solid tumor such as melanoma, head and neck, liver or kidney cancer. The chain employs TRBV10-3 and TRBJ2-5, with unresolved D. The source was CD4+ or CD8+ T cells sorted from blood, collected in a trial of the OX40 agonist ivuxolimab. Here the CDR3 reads CAINNRFEETQYF. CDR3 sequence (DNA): TGTGCCATCAATAATAGATTCGAAGAGACCCAGTACTTC.